The 27 T cell receptor beta chains listed next were all sequenced from one sample in a study of T cells in Graves' hyperthyroidism and ophthalmopathy. Amplification yielded TCR beta CDR3 regions, with RNA transcripts as the source. HTBI primers drove first-round RT-PCR of the TCR CDR3. TCRdb analysed the multiplex PCR reads with MiXCR anew, one entry per CDR3 protein. The sample has some 560,000 distinct CDR3 sequences; around 16% are singletons. The sequencing input was blood. These receptors originate from a woman in her twenties or thirties with Graves' hyperthyroidism.

This clonotype has a count of ten or more. The V call is TRBV11-2, the J call TRBJ2-1; 12 bases are shared with TRBD2. The CDR3 is made up of 16 amino acids. CDR1 and CDR2 from the germline V gene are SGHAT and FQNNGV. J was trimmed by 6 bases and V by 0 bases; bases with no gene match: 3. The CDR3 DNA reads as TGTGCCAGCAGCTTAGATAGACTAGCGGGAGTCAATGAGCAGTTCTTC. Its protein is CASSLDRLAGVNEQFF.

This clonotype was seen ten or more times. The chain couples TRBV14 to TRBJ1-1; no definite D call. CDR1 and CDR2 (germline): SGHDN, FVKESK. The CDR3 has 15 amino acids. V dropped 1 base and J dropped 0 bases, with 9 bases sitting between them. CDR3 region: CASSQVHNMNTEAFF. DNA of the CDR3: TGTGCCAGCAGCCAAGTACACAATATGAACACTGAAGCTTTCTTT. Full variable domain (missing parts from reference TRBV14 and TRBJ1-1): EAGVTQFPSHSVIEKGQTVTLRCDPISGHDNLYWYRRVMGKEIKFLLHFVKESKQDESGMPNNRFLAERTGGTYSTLKVQPAELEDSGVYFCASSQVHNMNTEAFFGQGTRLTVV.

Turning to this clonotype: A read error is possible here, since a much larger clone lies one base away. The J gene is TRBJ2-2, the V gene TRBV18; D unresolved. Trimming left V 8 bases short and J 2 bases short, with 9 bases between. The CDR3 is made up of 13 amino acids. CDR1 is KGHSH and CDR2 is LQKENI in the germline V gene. CDR3 bases: TGTGCCAGCCCATCCCTCAACACCGGGGAGCTGTTTTTT. This encodes CASPSLNTGELFF. Combining the CDR3 with reference TRBV18 and TRBJ2-2 gives the whole variable domain NAGVMQNPRHLVRRRGQEARLRCSPMKGHSHVYWYRQLPEEGLKFMVYLQKENIIDESGMPKERFSAEFPKEGPSILRIQQVVRGDSAAYFCASPSLNTGELFFGEGSRLTVL.

This clonotype was seen ten or more times. The chain links TRBV28 to TRBJ2-7; 8 bases match TRBD2. From germline, CDR1 is MDHEN and CDR2 SYDVKM. CDR3 size: 13 residues. Germline trimming cut 9 bases from V and 2 bases from J; bases unmatched to any gene: 6. CDR3 sequence (DNA): TGTGCCAGTCGGGGGGGGGGCCCCTACGAGCAGTACTTC. This translates into CASRGGGPYEQYF.

There are a few counts of this clonotype. This chain connects TRBV6-1 to TRBJ2-7; 9 bases agree with TRBD1. The CDR3 is made up of 13 amino acids. Germline V gene sequence: CDR1 MNHNS, CDR2 SASEGT. V trimming: 5 bases; J trimming: 6 bases; junction bases outside the gene matches: 5. CDR3 in DNA: TGTGCCAGCAGTCCCGGGACAGGGCGCGAGCAGTACTTC. Encoded protein: CASSPGTGREQYF.

This rearrangement joins TRBV19 to TRBJ2-3; 7 positions match TRBD2. V lost 3 bases, J lost 2 bases, and 8 bases stayed unmatched. Germline V CDR1 and CDR2: LNHDA, SQIVND (reference sequence). The CDR3 extends over 16 amino acids. CDR3 bases: TGTGCCAGTAGTATCCGCAGAAGCGGGAACACAGATACGCAGTATTTT. Translating gives CASSIRRSGNTDTQYF.

This clonotype was counted a few times. The rearrangement uses TRBV20-1 and TRBJ1-6; tentatively, D is TRBD1 (5 bases). CDR1 is DFQATT, CDR2 SNEGSKA, per germline (reference sequence). The germline V and J ends were trimmed by 0 bases and 8 bases, with 11 bases remaining between them. This CDR3 comprises 14 residues. CDR3 DNA sequence: TGCAGTGCTAGAGATGGGGCTTCGGATTCACCCCTCCACTTT. Translation: CSARDGASDSPLHF.

This clonotype was counted a few times. The V call is TRBV6-5, the J call TRBJ2-7; a possible D gene is TRBD2 (5 bases). CDR1 is MNHEY, CDR2 SVGAGI, per germline. The V and J ends lost 1 base and 3 bases respectively, with 16 bases between them. This CDR3 is 16 amino acids long. For the CDR3, the DNA is TGTGCCAGCAGTTACTTAAGGACCGGGAACAACTACGAGCAGTACTTC. This codes for CASSYLRTGNNYEQYF.

This clonotype was seen at least ten times. The rearrangement uses TRBV13 and TRBJ2-7, with D possibly being TRBD2 (5 bases). V lost 8 bases to trimming and J lost 2 bases, with 13 bases between them. This CDR3 is 13 amino acids long. Germline assignment: CDR1 PRHDT and CDR2 FYEKMQ (reference sequence). The CDR3 region is CASSARVAYEQYF. The DNA for the CDR3 is TGTGCCAGCTCGGCGCGGGTTGCCTACGAGCAGTACTTC.

This clonotype was counted many times. This rearrangement joins TRBV5-1 to TRBJ1-2; no firm D call. This CDR3 has 14 residues. The V and J ends lost 0 bases and 8 bases respectively, with 14 bases between them. Germline lookup yields CDR1 SGHRS and CDR2 YFSETQ. The DNA for the CDR3 is TGCGCCAGCAGCTTGGACGTCGGGTCTGTGGGCTACACCTTC. Translated: CASSLDVGSVGYTF.

The rearrangement uses TRBV27 and TRBJ1-1; 7 bases match TRBD1. J was trimmed by 1 base and V by 7 bases; bases with no gene match: 6. The CDR3 is 14 residues long. Germline loops: CDR1 MNHEY, CDR2 SMNVEV (reference sequence). This chain's CDR3 is CASTSTGSNTEAFF. CDR3 sequence (DNA): TGTGCCAGCACCTCGACAGGGTCGAACACTGAAGCTTTCTTT.

The chain recombines TRBV20-1 with TRBJ2-4; 7 positions match TRBD1. This CDR3 is built from 14 residues. Germline CDR1 reads DFQATT; CDR2 reads SNEGSKA (reference sequence). V trimming: 6 bases; J trimming: 2 bases; junction bases outside the gene matches: 7. CDR3 in DNA: TGCAGTGCGTCCCCGACAGGGACCAAAAACATTCAGTACTTC. Translation: CSASPTGTKNIQYF.

The chain combines TRBV10-3 with TRBJ2-5; 9 bases map to TRBD1. The CDR3 loop spans 15 amino acids. V lost 8 bases and J lost 3; bases outside the gene matches: 10. CDR1 is ENHRY, CDR2 SYGVKD, per germline. The CDR3 here is CAIGPTDRGEETQYF. The CDR3 nucleotides read TGTGCCATCGGACCCACAGACAGGGGGGAAGAGACCCAGTACTTC.

This clonotype has a count of ten or more. The chain employs TRBV20-1 and TRBJ2-7; D remains ambiguous. Trimming removed 7 bases at V and 0 bases at J, with 7 bases between. The CDR3 length is 11 residues. Looked up from germline, CDR1 is DFQATT and CDR2 is SNEGSKA (reference sequence). CDR3 residues: CSVRHSYEQYF. In DNA, the CDR3 is TGCAGTGTGAGACACTCCTACGAGCAGTACTTC.

V gene TRBV24-1 combines with J gene TRBJ1-5; D possibly corresponds to TRBD1 (5 bases). The CDR3 is 16 amino acids. Deletions cut 9 bases from V and 0 bases from J, with 17 bases between. Germline V gene sequence: CDR1 KGHDR, CDR2 SFDVKD. CDR3 DNA sequence: TGTGCCACCGGGAGGAGACAGCTAAATAGCAATCAGCCCCAGCATTTT. Encoded protein: CATGRRQLNSNQPQHF.

This clonotype occurred many times. The chain combines TRBV30 with TRBJ1-2; tentatively, D is TRBD1 (6 bases). In germline, CDR1 is GTSNPN, CDR2 SVGIG (reference sequence). The V and J ends lost 2 bases and 6 bases respectively, with 13 bases between them. This CDR3 region has 13 residues. The CDR3 bases are TGTGCCTGGAGTAGGCAGGGGAGGGATGGCTACACCTTC. It codes for CAWSRQGRDGYTF.

This clonotype has a count of ten or more. This chain connects TRBV5-1 to TRBJ2-7; possible D gene TRBD1, 6 bases. CDR1 is SGHRS and CDR2 is YFSETQ in the germline V gene. The CDR3 is 13 residues long. The V end lost 0 bases, the J end lost 5 bases, and 9 bases lay between the germline ends. DNA for the CDR3: TGCGCCAGCAGCTTGGCCCAGGGGAACGAGCAGTACTTC. Translated, it gives CASSLAQGNEQYF.

V and J are TRBV2 and TRBJ2-1; 10 bases are shared with TRBD2. This CDR3 region has 15 residues. V dropped 3 bases and J dropped 6; count of bases not matched to a gene: 5. Germline CDR1 is SNHLY and CDR2 is FYNNEI. The CDR3 DNA reads as TGTGCCAGCAGTGACCGGCTAGCGGGAGTCAATGAGCAGTTCTTC. This translates into CASSDRLAGVNEQFF. The variable domain in full, with the rest retrieved from reference TRBV2 and TRBJ2-1, is EPEVTQTPSHQVTQMGQEVILRCVPISNHLYFYWYRQILGQKVEFLVSFYNNEISEKSEIFDDQFSVERPDGSNFTLKIRSTKLEDSAMYFCASSDRLAGVNEQFFGPGTRLTVL.

This clonotype occurred a few times. The chain carries TRBV10-3 and TRBJ2-3; TRBD2 agrees at 7 bases. Trimming cost V 8 bases and J 2 bases; bases outside gene matches: 7. Germline-derived CDR1 and CDR2 are ENHRY and SYGVKD. This CDR3 is 14 amino acids long. CDR3 in amino acids: CAIRPSGYTDTQYF. For the CDR3, the DNA is TGTGCCATCCGACCTAGCGGATACACAGATACGCAGTATTTT.

This chain joins TRBV6-5 and TRBJ2-5; perhaps TRBD2 as D (6 bases). V lost 2 bases and J lost 5, with 18 bases in between. Germline V gives CDR1 MNHEY, CDR2 SVGAGI. This CDR3 comprises 16 residues. CDR3 DNA: TGTGCCAGCAGTTACGGGGGTCTCGGCGCGGGGGAGACCCAGTACTTC. Translating it yields CASSYGGLGAGETQYF.

This clonotype has ten or more counts. The rearrangement links TRBV7-9 to TRBJ2-7, with 8 bases aligning to TRBD1. V shed 5 bases and J 3 bases; nucleotides not matched to a gene: 3. Germline loops: CDR1 SEHNR, CDR2 FQNEAQ (reference sequence). This CDR3 region has 13 residues. The CDR3 loop is CASSHGTGYEQYF. CDR3 sequence (DNA): TGTGCCAGCAGCCACGGGACAGGCTACGAGCAGTACTTC.

There are many counts of this clonotype. The gene calls are TRBV6-1 and TRBJ2-1; 9 bases agree with TRBD1. From germline, CDR1 is MNHNS and CDR2 SASEGT. V was clipped by 5 bases and J by 0 bases; unmatched bases: 5. The CDR3 loop spans 16 amino acids. CDR3 amino acids: CASSQGTGSSYNEQFF. The CDR3 region has the DNA TGTGCCAGCAGTCAAGGGACAGGGAGCTCCTACAATGAGCAGTTCTTC.

This clonotype showed up many times. The rearrangement joins TRBV29-1 to TRBJ2-7; D unresolved. CDR1 and CDR2 from the germline V gene are SQVTM and ANQGSEA. Trimming cost V 7 bases and J 3 bases, with 16 bases left between them. This CDR3 has 13 residues. The CDR3 spells CSALGSPGYEQYF. The CDR3 bases are TGCAGCGCGTTAGGTAGCCCCGGCTACGAGCAGTACTTC.

This clonotype was observed many times. The chain joins TRBV20-1 to TRBJ1-5, with D hard to call. There are 15 residues in the CDR3. V was trimmed by 0 bases and J by 0 bases, leaving 9 bases between them. The germline V gene has CDR1 DFQATT and CDR2 SNEGSKA (reference sequence). The CDR3: CSARDRGFSNQPQHF. CDR3 sequence (DNA): TGCAGTGCTAGAGATCGGGGATTTAGCAATCAGCCCCAGCATTTT.

The chain is built from TRBV3-1 and TRBJ1-2; 10 bases are shared with TRBD1. V lost 4 bases to trimming and J lost 3 bases; unmatched junction nucleotides: 8. The germline CDR1 and CDR2 sequences are LGHDT and YNNKEL (reference sequence). This CDR3 is built from 16 residues. CDR3: CASSPPGQGYDYGYTF. As DNA, the CDR3 is TGTGCCAGCAGCCCCCCGGGACAGGGGTACGACTATGGCTACACCTTC.

This clonotype was seen only a few times. The chain is built from TRBV20-1 and TRBJ1-6; a possible D gene is TRBD1 (5 bases). This CDR3 is 16 amino acids long. The germline V and J ends were trimmed by 3 bases and 4 bases, with 16 bases remaining between them. Germline V gene lookup returns CDR1 DFQATT and CDR2 SNEGSKA (reference sequence). The CDR3 region has the DNA TGCAGTGCTAGTGGGGGGTCAAATAGATATAATTCACCCCTCCACTTT. Translation gives CSASGGSNRYNSPLHF.

Many counts were recorded for this clonotype. The V and J genes are TRBV12-3 or TRBV12-4 and TRBJ2-7; D may be TRBD2 (6 bases). The V and J ends lost 3 bases and 2 bases respectively, with 14 bases between them. This CDR3 is 15 amino acids long. CDR3 protein: CASSFGGNTAYEQYF. The DNA of the CDR3 is TGTGCCAGCAGTTTCGGCGGGAATACCGCCTACGAGCAGTACTTC.